This TCR beta chain was profiled in a study of T-cell memory formation after mild COVID-19. Each CDR3 protein is one row after TCRdb ran MiXCR on the 5' RACE reads. The sample lists 40,000 to 60,000 distinct CDR3 sequences, roughly a quarter occurring once. Germline CDR1 LNHDA, CDR2 SQIVND (reference sequence). Trimming removed 0 bases from V and 3 bases from J, with 6 bases in between. This CDR3 has 14 residues. This clonotype has only a few counts. The chain has TRBV19 and TRBJ2-1, with no clear D. Input material: PBMCs or a T cell subset sorted from them (not recorded which). The clonotype originates from a man aged 18 to 35 who had mild COVID-19 (a few samples of this study predate the infection). Cell type and time point are not known. The CDR3 nucleotides read TGTGCCAGTAGTATAGATACTGGCTACAATGAGCAGTTCTTC. Residues: CASSIDTGYNEQFF.